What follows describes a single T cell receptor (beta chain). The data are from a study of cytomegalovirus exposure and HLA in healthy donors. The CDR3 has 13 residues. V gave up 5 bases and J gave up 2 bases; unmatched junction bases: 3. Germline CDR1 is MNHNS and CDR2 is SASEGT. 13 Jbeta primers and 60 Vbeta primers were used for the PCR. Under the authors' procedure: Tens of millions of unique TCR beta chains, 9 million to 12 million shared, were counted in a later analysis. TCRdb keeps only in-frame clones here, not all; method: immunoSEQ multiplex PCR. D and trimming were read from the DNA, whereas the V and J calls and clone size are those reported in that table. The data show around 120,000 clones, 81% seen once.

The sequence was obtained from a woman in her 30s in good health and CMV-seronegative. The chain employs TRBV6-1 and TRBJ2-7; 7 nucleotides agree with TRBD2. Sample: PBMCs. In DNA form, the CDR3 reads TGTGCCAGCAGTCCCGGGACTACCTACGAGCAGTACTTC. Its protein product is CASSPGTTYEQYF.